This is a list of T cell receptor beta chains from one sample in a study of cytomegalovirus exposure and HLA in healthy donors. The protocol was immunoSEQ multiplex PCR, while the TCRdb copy is restricted to in-frame clones and leaves out a portion. The sample lists 150,000 to 200,000 clones; just over 75% were seen once. Material: PBMCs. Source of these receptors: a man aged 25 to 40 in good health and CMV-seronegative. Each CDR3 is given with its conserved first and last residue. D genes are given only for firm matches. A row's size may be missing; if present it is once, few, many or a size class.

J gene,V gene,D gene,clone size,CDR3 DNA,CDR3 protein
TRBJ2-7,TRBV27,TRBD1,few,TGTGCCAGCAGCCCGACAGGGCTACTCTACGAGCAGTACTTC,CASSPTGLLYEQYF
TRBJ2-3,TRBV7-3,TRBD2,-,TGTGCCAGCAGCCCCCTGGGAGCGGGAGGCCTGGGGGATACGCAGTATTTT,CASSPLGAGGLGDTQYF
TRBJ1-3,TRBV29-1,TRBD1,-,TGCAGCGTTGAAGATGTGGCAGGGGGCCGTGGAAACACCATATATTTT,CSVEDVAGGRGNTIYF
TRBJ2-2,TRBV4-2,TRBD2,-,TGTGCCAGCAGCCAAGATCTTAAACTAGCGGGAACGGCCGGGGAGCTGTTTTTT,CASSQDLKLAGTAGELFF
TRBJ1-5,TRBV9,-,-,TGTGCCAGCAGCGTAGAGGAGGGGTTTGGACAGCCCCAGCATTTT,CASSVEEGFGQPQHF
TRBJ1-5,TRBV28,-,once,TGTGCCAGCTCCGTTAATCAGCCCCAGCATTTT,CASSVNQPQHF
TRBJ2-7,TRBV27,-,once,TGTGCCAGCAGTTTAGGAAGGGGCTCCTACGAGCAGTACTTC,CASSLGRGSYEQYF
TRBJ1-1,TRBV5-6,TRBD1,-,TGTGCCAGCAGCTCGGCCAGGACAGGGGCGGACACTGAAGCTTTCTTT,CASSSARTGADTEAFF
TRBJ1-2,TRBV5-1,-,-,TGCGCCAGCAGCTTGTTAACAGGGTCCGGCTACACCTTC,CASSLLTGSGYTF
TRBJ2-7,TRBV28,-,-,TGTGCCAGCAGCCCATTACGGGGGTACGAGCAGTACTTC,CASSPLRGYEQYF
TRBJ2-3,TRBV7-7,-,-,TGTGCTAGCAGCAAGGGACTTGCAGGGGATACGCAGTATTTT,CASSKGLAGDTQYF
TRBJ1-4,TRBV5-6,TRBD1,-,TGTGCCAGCAGCTCGTGGACAGGGGGGGCAACTAATGAAAAGCTGTTTTTT,CASSSWTGGATNEKLFF
TRBJ1-5,TRBV2,-,-,TGTGCCAGCAGTGCTCCACAGTATAGCAATCAGCCCCAGCATTTT,CASSAPQYSNQPQHF
TRBJ1-2,TRBV5-6,TRBD1,-,TGTGCCAGCAGGATCAGGGGGCGCGACTATGGCTACACCTTC,CASRIRGRDYGYTF
TRBJ1-2,TRBV19,-,-,TGTGCCAGTAGTATAGTCGTAGCTGTGTATGGCTACACCTTC,CASSIVVAVYGYTF
TRBJ1-1,TRBV10-1,TRBD1,-,TGCGCCAGCAGTGAGTTAAAATCAGCCGGGACAGGGAAAGCTTTCTTT,CASSELKSAGTGKAFF
TRBJ2-1,TRBV6-1,-,few,TGTGCCAGCAGTGATCTGGAGTTGCAGTTCTTC,CASSDLELQFF
TRBJ2-7,TRBV7-3,-,-,TGTGCCAGCAGCTTAACTGGGACTGACTCCTACGAGCAGTACTTC,CASSLTGTDSYEQYF
TRBJ1-2,TRBV9,-,-,TGTGCCAGCAAGGGACATATCTATGGCTACACCTTC,CASKGHIYGYTF
TRBJ2-1,TRBV9,TRBD2,few,TGTGCCAGCAGCGTAGTAGGCGGGAGTGGGGCTACGGGGCAGTTCTTC,CASSVVGGSGATGQFF
TRBJ1-3,TRBV5-1,TRBD1,-,TGCGCCAGCAGCTTGGTAAACAGGGGTTCTGGAAACACCATATATTTT,CASSLVNRGSGNTIYF
TRBJ2-1,TRBV6-4,TRBD1,once,TGTGCCACCTCGACAGGGGGGGATAATGAGCAGTTCTTC,CATSTGGDNEQFF
TRBJ2-5,TRBV6-1,-,-,TGTGCCAGCAGAAAAACAGGGACCGGGACCCAGTACTTC,CASRKTGTGTQYF
TRBJ2-7,TRBV27,TRBD2,-,TGTGCCAGCAGTTCACTAGGACTAGCGGTACCCTACGAGCAGTACTTC,CASSSLGLAVPYEQYF
TRBJ2-7,TRBV28,TRBD2,-,TGTGCCAGCAGTTTAAAGCCTAGCGGGCCCTCCTACGAGCAGTACTTC,CASSLKPSGPSYEQYF
TRBJ1-5,TRBV7-3,-,-,TGTGCCAGCAGCTTAAGACACGGGGGCAATCAGCCCCAGCATTTT,CASSLRHGGNQPQHF
TRBJ2-7,TRBV11-2,-,-,TGTGCCAGCAGTACACTACGGATAGGCGAGCAGTACTTC,CASSTLRIGEQYF
TRBJ2-5,TRBV5-4,TRBD2,-,TGTGCCAGCAGCATTCGCGGGAGTGGGGAAGAGACCCAGTACTTC,CASSIRGSGEETQYF
TRBJ2-1,TRBV29-1,TRBD1,once,TGCAGCGTTGGGCCAGGGGGCAATGAGCAGTTCTTC,CSVGPGGNEQFF
TRBJ2-7,TRBV6-5,-,-,TGTGCCAGCAGTAATAACTACGAGCAGTACTTC,CASSNNYEQYF
TRBJ2-7,TRBV6-1,TRBD1,-,TGTGCCAGCAGTGATCAGGGACAGGGGGCTTACGAGCAGTACTTC,CASSDQGQGAYEQYF
TRBJ2-7,TRBV23-1,TRBD1,-,TGCGCCAGCAGTCAATCGCACAGGGGCGAGCAGTACTTC,CASSQSHRGEQYF
TRBJ1-6,TRBV7-2,-,-,TGTGCCAGCAGCTCCGTAAGGGGCCCAGATTCACCCCTCCACTTT,CASSSVRGPDSPLHF
TRBJ2-3,TRBV5-4,TRBD2,-,TGTGCCAGCAGCTTGGGTAGCGGGAGGGCTATCGATACGCAGTATTTT,CASSLGSGRAIDTQYF
TRBJ1-2,TRBV18,-,-,TGTGCCAGCTCACCCCGGGGGGCAGAGAGTGGCTACACCTTC,CASSPRGAESGYTF
TRBJ1-5,TRBV5-4,-,-,TGTGCCAGTGGGACAACAAAAGAAGATCAGCCCCAGCATTTT,CASGTTKEDQPQHF
TRBJ1-1,TRBV28,-,-,TGTGCCAGCAGTCGTACAGTGAACACTGAAGCTTTCTTT,CASSRTVNTEAFF
TRBJ2-3,TRBV10-3,TRBD1,-,TGTGCCATCAACAACGACAGGGGCGTGCAGTATTTT,CAINNDRGVQYF
TRBJ2-7,TRBV6-6,-,-,TGTGCCAGCAGGGGTGGAGTGGCGGCGTACGAGCAGTACTTC,CASRGGVAAYEQYF
TRBJ2-3,TRBV9,-,-,TGTGCCAGCAGCCTTCGACAGTCCGCAGATACGCAGTATTTT,CASSLRQSADTQYF
TRBJ2-5,TRBV7-9,-,-,TGTGCCAGCAGCTTAATGTCGGGGGAAGAGACCCAGTACTTC,CASSLMSGEETQYF
TRBJ1-5,TRBV28,-,-,TGTGCCAGCAGTTTCCGGGGGGGACGGAATCAGCCCCAGCATTTT,CASSFRGGRNQPQHF
TRBJ2-1,TRBV10-1,TRBD2,-,TGCGCCAGCAGTAACCCTCCGGGACTAGCGGACAATGAGCAGTTCTTC,CASSNPPGLADNEQFF
TRBJ2-7,TRBV9,TRBD2,-,TGTGCCAGCAGCGCCCTTCTTTTAGCGGGATTCCCGAGCTCCTACGAGCAGTACTTC,CASSALLLAGFPSSYEQYF
TRBJ1-1,TRBV5-4,TRBD1,once,TGTGCCAGCTCAGAGGGACAGGTTGTGACTGAAGCTTTCTTT,CASSEGQVVTEAFF
TRBJ2-7,TRBV27,-,few,TGTGCCAGCAGTTTAGTCAGGGGTTACGAGCAGTACTTC,CASSLVRGYEQYF
TRBJ1-2,TRBV6-1,TRBD1,few,TGTGCCAGCAGGGAAGCCCGGGACAGGAGGACCTATGGCTACACCTTC,CASREARDRRTYGYTF
TRBJ2-7,TRBV7-9,-,-,TGTGCCAGCAGCTTAGGACGTAGCCCCTTAAACGAGTACGAGCAGTACTTC,CASSLGRSPLNEYEQYF
TRBJ2-7,TRBV10-1,TRBD1,once,TGCGCCAGCAGTGAACCAGGAGCCGGGACAGGGGCGGGGGAGCAGTACTTC,CASSEPGAGTGAGEQYF
TRBJ2-7,TRBV27,TRBD2,once,TGTGCCAGCGGCCCCGGGACTAGGGTCGCTCACTTC,CASGPGTRVAHF
TRBJ1-5,TRBV2,-,-,TGTGCCAGCAGTGAGCGCCAGGGCAATCAGCCCCAGCATTTT,CASSERQGNQPQHF
TRBJ1-2,TRBV5-1,-,-,TGCGCCAGCAGCTTGGGGACAGCAAACTATGGCTACACCTTC,CASSLGTANYGYTF
TRBJ1-1,TRBV5-6,TRBD1,-,TGTGCCAGCAGCTCTCGGTGGGGACAGGGTTACACTGAAGCTTTCTTT,CASSSRWGQGYTEAFF